The TCR beta chain described here comes from a study of prognosis after radiotherapy for stage I lung cancer (dated by TCRdb to the early 2020s). In the study overall: Between early 2018 and early 2019, around 19 stage I NSCLC patients were enrolled in Nanjing, China. No patient received concurrent therapy alongside SBRT. Some 14 of the patients were found to have newly diagnosed primary stage I lung tumors, and about five were living with oligometastatic NSCLC after surgical resection of the primary tumor. Image-guided IMRT or VMAT was used to deliver SBRT in 3 to 5 fractions at a biologically effective dose of at least 100 Gy. The study took one blood sample before SBRT and one after SBRT from each of 19 patients and sequenced all 40 or so samples. Distant metastases were developed by four of the 19 patients after SBRT, at a median of about 7 months, whereas no significant progression was observed in the other 15 patients. About 12 patients had adenocarcinoma and seven had squamous cell carcinoma as the tumor histology. All patients were regarded as medically inoperable, because of comorbidities in approximately twelve patients and refusal of surgery in roughly seven patients. Ages in the cohort of approximately 14 men and a handful of women ranged from about 53 to 84 years, with a median of 74. This study profiled peripheral blood TCR beta repertoires from stage I NSCLC patients before and after stereotactic body radiotherapy and linked the repertoires to distant failure. Here is what the overall study found, with its caveats: Limitations of the study included a small cohort and short follow-up, and the study findings need independent validation. TRBV and TRBJ usage frequencies reportedly varied with metastasis status, involving two V genes at baseline and some ten V and two J genes after SBRT. Tumor specificity of expanded TCR clones was not determined. Post-SBRT Shannon entropy and its change from baseline were lower in patients who developed distant metastases; baseline Shannon entropy was not associated with metastases. A decrease in unique TCR clone counts was observed after SBRT (median about 10,000 before versus about 7,200 after; Wilcoxon paired P=0.011). None of the reported P values were adjusted for multiple comparisons.

No patient had a history of other malignancies or prior chemotherapy or radiotherapy, and all had node-negative disease on CT and PET/CT. At each of two time points, 4.5 to 7.5 milliliters of peripheral venous blood were collected in EDTA tubes. Ficoll-Paque Plus density-gradient centrifugation was used to isolate PBMCs. Right after collection, samples were placed at -80 degrees C and kept there until analysis. Two rounds of multiplex PCR were used to amplify the TCR beta CDR3 region from genomic DNA. The first PCR round used primers specific to each TRBV and TRBJ gene, and the primer sequences were filed in Chinese patent CN105087789A. Universal primers were used in the second PCR round. The Roche High Pure PCR Template Preparation Kit was used to extract genomic DNA from the frozen PBMCs. Libraries were sequenced paired-end with 151 bp reads on an Illumina HiSeq 3000. Regarding the original processing steps: Raw reads lacking the multiplex PCR primer sequences were removed with CutAdapt. PEAR was used to merge high-quality paired reads into contigs. TRB V, D and J gene segments were assigned to each contig with MiXCR by alignment to reference sequences. CDR3 sequences were clustered by base quality and sequence similarity to remove sequencing errors. Diversity was calculated as Shannon entropy divided by the natural log of the number of productive TCR sequences. To get clonality, Shannon entropy was divided by the natural log of the number of unique clonotypes, and that result was subtracted from one. The Youden index of ROC curves was used to select progression-free survival cut-offs for repertoire metrics, and analyses were performed in R 3.5.3. TCRdb cleaned the public reads at Q25 with fastp, built clones with MiXCR and kept in-frame beta chains. Rows with one shared CDR3 protein collapse into an entry with the most common genes and DNA. The V and J calls were not made by the authors but by TCRdb's processing. The sample table records over 10,000 distinct CDR3 sequences; about 51% of these occur just once. The top ten constitute around a quarter of the sample.

Per the germline V gene (reference sequence), LGHDT is the CDR1 and YNNKEL is the CDR2. Relative to germline, V is missing 0 bases and J is missing 2 bases, with 1 base of the junction outside any gene match. The CDR3 spans 15 residues, from the cysteine through the phenylalanine. Only the CDR3 part of the read is kept: 45 bases, read in frame from the first base. This clonotype was detected ten times or more. Its recognized antigen is unknown. Per-base qualities were not stored, and no clone one base away is much larger. Sequences were derived from PBMCs, sampled before or after stereotactic body radiation therapy (not recorded which). The chain was built from TRBV3-1 and TRBJ2-7, with 10 bases matching TRBD2. The source is a donor aged 50 or older with non-small cell lung cancer. The DNA is as follows: TGTGCCAGCAGCCAAGAAAGCGGGAGGGCCTACGAGCAGTACTTC. The encoded protein is CASSQESGRAYEQYF.